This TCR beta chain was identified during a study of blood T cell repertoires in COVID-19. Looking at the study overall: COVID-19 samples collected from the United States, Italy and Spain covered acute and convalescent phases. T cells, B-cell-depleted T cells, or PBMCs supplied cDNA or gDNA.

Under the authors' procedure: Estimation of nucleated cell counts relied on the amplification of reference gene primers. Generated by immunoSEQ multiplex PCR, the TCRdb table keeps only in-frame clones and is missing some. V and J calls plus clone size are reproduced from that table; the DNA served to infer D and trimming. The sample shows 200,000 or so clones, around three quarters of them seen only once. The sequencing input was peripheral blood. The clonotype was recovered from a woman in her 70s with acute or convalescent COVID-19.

Here the CDR3 reads CASSPASGRGRNEQFF. CDR3 coding DNA: TGTGCCAGCAGTCCTGCTAGCGGGAGGGGGCGCAATGAGCAGTTCTTC. V and J are TRBV28 and TRBJ2-1, with TRBD2 identical over 12 bases. Germline CDR1 is MDHEN and CDR2 is SYDVKM. Unmatched junction bases numbered 8, after V lost 5 bases and J lost 6 bases. There are 16 residues in the CDR3.